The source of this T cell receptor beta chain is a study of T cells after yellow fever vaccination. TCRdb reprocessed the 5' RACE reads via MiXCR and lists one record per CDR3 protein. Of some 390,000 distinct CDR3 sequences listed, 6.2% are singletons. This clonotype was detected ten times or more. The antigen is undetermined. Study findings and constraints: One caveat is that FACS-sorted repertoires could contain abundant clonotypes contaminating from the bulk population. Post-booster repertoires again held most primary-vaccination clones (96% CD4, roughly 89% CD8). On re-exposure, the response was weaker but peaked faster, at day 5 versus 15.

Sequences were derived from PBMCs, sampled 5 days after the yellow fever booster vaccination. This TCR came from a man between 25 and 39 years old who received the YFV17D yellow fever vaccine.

The CDR3 sequence is CAWSIQGAPYGYTF. CDR3 sequence (DNA): TGTGCCTGGAGTATACAGGGGGCGCCCTATGGCTACACCTTC. The gene calls are TRBV30 and TRBJ1-2; 9 bases agree with TRBD1. The CDR3 is made up of 14 amino acids. The trim removed 2 bases at V and 4 bases at J, leaving 5 bases unmatched. Germline-derived CDR1 and CDR2 are GTSNPN and SVGIG (reference sequence).